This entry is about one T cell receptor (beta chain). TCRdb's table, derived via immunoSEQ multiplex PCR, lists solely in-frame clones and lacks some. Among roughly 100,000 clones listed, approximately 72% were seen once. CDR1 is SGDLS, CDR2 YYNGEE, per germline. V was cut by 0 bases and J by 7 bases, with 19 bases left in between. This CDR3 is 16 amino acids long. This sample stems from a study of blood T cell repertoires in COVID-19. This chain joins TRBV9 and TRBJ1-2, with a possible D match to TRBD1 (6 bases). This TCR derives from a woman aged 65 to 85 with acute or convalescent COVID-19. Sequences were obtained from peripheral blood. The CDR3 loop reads CASSVAPASGVSGYTF. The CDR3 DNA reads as TGTGCCAGCAGCGTAGCTCCCGCTTCAGGGGTTAGTGGCTACACCTTC.